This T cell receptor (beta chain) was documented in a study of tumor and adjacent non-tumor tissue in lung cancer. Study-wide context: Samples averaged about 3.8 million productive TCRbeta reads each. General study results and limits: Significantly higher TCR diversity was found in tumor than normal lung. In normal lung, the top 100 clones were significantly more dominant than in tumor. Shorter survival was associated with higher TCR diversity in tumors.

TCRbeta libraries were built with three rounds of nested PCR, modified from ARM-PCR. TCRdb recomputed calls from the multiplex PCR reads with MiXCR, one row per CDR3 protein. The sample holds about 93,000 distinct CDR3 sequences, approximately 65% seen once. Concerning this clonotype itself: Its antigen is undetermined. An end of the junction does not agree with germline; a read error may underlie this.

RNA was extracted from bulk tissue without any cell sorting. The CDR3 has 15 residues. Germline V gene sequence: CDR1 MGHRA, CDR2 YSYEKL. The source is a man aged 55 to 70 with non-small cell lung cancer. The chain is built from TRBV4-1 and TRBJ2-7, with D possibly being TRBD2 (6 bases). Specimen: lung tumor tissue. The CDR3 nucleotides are TGTGCCAGCAGCCAAGAATATCGGACATCGGGGGAGAAGTACTTC. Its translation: CASSQEYRTSGEKYF.